Each of the 30 T cell receptor beta chains below was sequenced from the same sample in a study of radiation and T cells in renal cell carcinoma. Time point defined: blood 4 weeks post-SBRT, at nephrectomy. Treatment specified: 15 Gy SBRT to primary tumor, nephrectomy 4 weeks later. The table came from immunoSEQ multiplex PCR; TCRdb's copy has only in-frame clones and leaves some out. The sample gives 140,000 or so clones, approximately 86% of which show up once; around a sixth is in the top ten. The specimen was blood, collected from a patient whose treatment included radiotherapy and nephrectomy. The receptor source for this set is a woman in her fifties or sixties with renal cell carcinoma.

The CDR3 loop is CASSINPGQSYEQYF. As DNA, the CDR3 is TGCGCCAGCAGCATCAACCCGGGACAATCATACGAGCAGTACTTC. The gene calls are TRBV5-1 and TRBJ2-5; D might be TRBD1 (6 bases). The J call is doubtful: the DNA matches TRBJ2-7 better. CDR1 and CDR2 from the germline V gene are SGHRS and YFSETQ. The CDR3 contains 15 residues.

In nucleotides, the CDR3 is TGCGCCAGCAGCCCTCGGGCGATCTCCTACGAGCAGTACTTC. Protein: CASSPRAISYEQYF. The chain carries TRBV5-1 and TRBJ2-7, with unresolved D. This CDR3 region has 14 residues. With 4 bases removed from V and 0 bases from J, the gap between germline ends came to 11 bases. CDR1 is SGHRS, CDR2 YFSETQ, per germline.

Of note for this clone: At the DNA level, this CDR3 is encoded by other sequences in the same sample as well. The chain couples TRBV6-5 to TRBJ2-7; D remains ambiguous. CDR3 length equals 14 residues. Trimming removed 0 bases at V and 1 base at J, with 7 bases between. Germline CDR1 and CDR2: MNHEY and SVGAGI. Here the CDR3 reads CASSYSTSSYEQYF. In nucleotides, the CDR3 is TGTGCCAGCAGTTACTCGACGTCGTCCTACGAGCAGTACTTC.

The DNA of the CDR3 is TGTGCCAGCAGTTACTCGGGGGACGGGGGTCTCGAGCAGTACTTC. Translation: CASSYSGDGGLEQYF. This rearrangement joins TRBV6-5 to TRBJ2-7; maybe TRBD2 (6 bases). The length of the CDR3 is 15 residues. Germline-derived CDR1 and CDR2 are MNHEY and SVGAGI. V was clipped by 0 bases and J by 6 bases, with 15 bases between them.

This clone was recorded a few times. The genes are TRBV5-5 and TRBJ1-5, with 8 bases fitting TRBD1. Trimming at V came to 4 bases and at J to 0 bases, leaving 12 bases not matched to a gene. The CDR3 totals 18 residues. Germline V gene sequence: CDR1 SGHKS, CDR2 YYEKEE (reference sequence). The CDR3: CASSPRTGLGYSNQPQHF. CDR3 nucleotide sequence: TGTGCCAGCAGCCCACGGACAGGGTTAGGCTATAGCAATCAGCCCCAGCATTTT.

The chain recombines TRBV6-1 with TRBJ2-5, with D uncertain. CDR1 and CDR2 from the germline V gene are MNHNS and SASEGT. CDR3 length equals 13 residues. V was shortened by 4 bases and J by 5 bases, with 11 bases between the two germline ends. The CDR3 region is CASSAPAVETQYF. CDR3 nucleotide sequence: TGTGCCAGCAGTGCTCCCGCGGTTGAGACCCAGTACTTC.

This chain uses TRBV28 with TRBJ1-1, with D perhaps matching TRBD1 (5 bases). Trimming shortened V by 7 bases and J by 4 bases, and 13 bases separated the two germline ends. Germline-derived CDR1 and CDR2 are MDHEN and SYDVKM. There are 13 residues in the CDR3. CDR3 protein: CASKSAGTTEAFF. CDR3 bases: TGTGCCAGCAAGAGCGCAGGGACCACTGAAGCTTTCTTT.

This clone was recorded only once. J is TRBJ2-7 and V is TRBV13; no firm D call. Trimming cost V 5 bases and J 6 bases, with 14 bases left between them. Per the germline V gene, CDR1 is PRHDT and CDR2 is FYEKMQ (reference sequence). There are 13 residues in the CDR3. The CDR3 DNA follows: TGTGCCAGCAGCCGATCTACCGCAGGCGAGCAGTACTTC. Its translation is CASSRSTAGEQYF.

This chain links TRBV9 with TRBJ2-2, with D tentatively TRBD1 (5 bases). The CDR3 is made up of 15 amino acids. CDR1 is SGDLS, CDR2 YYNGEE, per germline. The germline V and J ends were trimmed by 6 bases and 0 bases, with 12 bases remaining between them. The DNA for the CDR3 is TGTGCCAGCACGTTTGGACACTCGAACACCGGGGAGCTGTTTTTT. This codes for CASTFGHSNTGELFF.

The chain links TRBV5-1 to TRBJ2-1; no clear D gene. Germline CDR1 SGHRS, CDR2 YFSETQ. V lost 3 bases, J lost 1 base, and 11 bases lay in between. The CDR3 is 15 amino acids. The CDR3 DNA reads as TGCGCCAGCAGCTCGATGGGCGAGTCCTACAATGAGCAGTTCTTC. Amino acids: CASSSMGESYNEQFF.

The V and J genes are TRBV7-3 and TRBJ2-3; D is undetermined. V was clipped by 1 base and J by 2 bases, with 13 bases between them. The CDR3 has 16 amino acids. Germline values: CDR1 SGHTA, CDR2 FQGTGA. CDR3 loop: CASSLSVGPFTDTQYF. CDR3 coding DNA: TGTGCCAGCAGCTTAAGTGTGGGCCCCTTCACAGATACGCAGTATTTT.

The rearrangement links TRBV11-2 to TRBJ2-4; the D is unclear. Deletions cut 1 base from V and 5 bases from J, with 6 bases between. The CDR3 totals 13 residues. Looked up from germline, CDR1 is SGHAT and CDR2 is FQNNGV. The CDR3 spells CASSLGVENIQYF. Written as DNA, the CDR3 is TGTGCCAGCAGCTTAGGGGTTGAAAACATTCAGTACTTC. Based on the CDR3 plus reference TRBV11-2 and TRBJ2-4, the full variable domain is EAGVAQSPRYKIIEKRQSVAFWCNPISGHATLYWYQQILGQGPKLLIQFQNNGVVDDSQLPKDRFSAERLKGVDSTLKIQPAKLEDSAVYLCASSLGVENIQYFGAGTRLSVL.

This sequence joins TRBV11-1 and TRBJ1-4; no clear D. The CDR3 totals 15 residues. V lost 1 base and J lost 5, with 11 bases in between. Per germline, CDR1 SGHAT and CDR2 FQDESV (reference sequence). As DNA, the CDR3 is TGTGCCAGCAGCTTAGAACTGGAAGGGAATGAAAAACTGTTTTTT. This codes for CASSLELEGNEKLFF.

This clone has more than one count but fewer than ten. V is TRBV27 and J is TRBJ2-2; 7 bases agree with TRBD1. Germline loops: CDR1 MNHEY, CDR2 SMNVEV (reference sequence). The CDR3 runs 13 residues. The V segment lost 5 bases and the J segment 5 bases; nucleotides outside the gene matches: 2. In DNA form, the CDR3 reads TGTGCCAGCAGTCTACAGGGGACCGGGGAGCTGTTTTTT. Its translation: CASSLQGTGELFF.

The J gene is TRBJ1-2, the V gene TRBV19, with 8 bases lining up with TRBD1. Trimming cost V 7 bases and J 7 bases; bases outside gene matches: 5. The CDR3 is 12 residues long. CDR1 and CDR2 from the germline V gene are LNHDA and SQIVND (reference sequence). The CDR3 sequence is CASKPGGFGYTF. CDR3 DNA sequence: TGTGCCAGTAAGCCAGGGGGCTTTGGCTACACCTTC. The full variable domain, in which reference TRBV19 and TRBJ1-2 provide the parts outside the CDR3, is DGGITQSPKYLFRKEGQNVTLSCEQNLNHDAMYWYRQDPGQGLRLIYYSQIVNDFQKGDIAEGYSVSREKKESFPLTVTSAQKNPTAFYLCASKPGGFGYTFGSGTRLTVV.

This sequence joins TRBV7-9 and TRBJ1-5, with 7 nucleotides matching TRBD1. There are 14 residues in the CDR3. The V and J ends lost 5 bases and 3 bases, in that order; junction bases with no gene match: 4. CDR1 is SEHNR and CDR2 is FQNEAQ in the germline V gene (reference sequence). The CDR3, as DNA: TGTGCCAGCAGCACACAGGGGAACAATCAGCCCCAGCATTTT. Its protein is CASSTQGNNQPQHF.

The V call is TRBV10-3, the J call TRBJ2-5; D remains ambiguous. Germline CDR1 and CDR2: ENHRY and SYGVKD. The V end lost 0 bases, the J end lost 5 bases, and 16 bases lay between the germline ends. The CDR3 runs to 16 residues. CDR3 amino acids: CAISESKTGMVETQYF. The CDR3 bases are TGTGCCATCAGTGAGTCGAAGACCGGCATGGTGGAGACCCAGTACTTC.

The genes are TRBV5-1 and TRBJ2-5, with 10 bases lining up with TRBD1. The germline gives CDR1 SGHRS, CDR2 YFSETQ. CDR3 size: 15 residues. V gave up 3 bases and J gave up 5 bases; unmatched junction bases: 7. CDR3 residues: CASSSGQGPSETQYF. The CDR3 coding sequence is TGCGCCAGCAGCTCGGGACAGGGGCCGTCGGAGACCCAGTACTTC.

The chain links TRBV9 to TRBJ1-1; D is unclear. Trimming shortened V by 5 bases and J by 3 bases, and 5 bases separated the two germline ends. This CDR3 contains 11 residues. From germline, CDR1 is SGDLS and CDR2 YYNGEE. CDR3 protein: CASSGHTEAFF. DNA for the CDR3: TGTGCCAGCAGTGGGCACACTGAAGCTTTCTTT. The full variable domain, completed using reference TRBV9 and TRBJ1-1, is DSGVTQTPKHLITATGQRVTLRCSPRSGDLSVYWYQQSLDQGLQFLIQYYNGEERAKGNILERFSAQQFPDLHSELNLSSLELGDSALYFCASSGHTEAFFGQGTRLTVV.

This rearrangement joins TRBV6-5 to TRBJ1-3; D remains ambiguous. The V end was cut by 8 bases, the J end by 0 bases, with 11 bases between. This CDR3 comprises 14 residues. Germline V CDR1 and CDR2: MNHEY, SVGAGI. For the CDR3, the DNA is TGTGCCAGCGCGGGTTCCTTCTCTGGAAACACCATATATTTT. Encoded protein: CASAGSFSGNTIYF.

The gene calls are TRBV15 and TRBJ2-7; the D is unclear. Trimming removed 1 base at V and 6 bases at J, with 19 bases between. Germline V gene data show CDR1 as LNHNV and CDR2 as YYDKDF (reference sequence). The CDR3 is 16 residues long. The DNA of the CDR3 is TGTGCCACCAGCAGAGTCACTACCTATATGCGTCCCGAGCAGTACTTC. This sequence encodes CATSRVTTYMRPEQYF.

The chain joins TRBV10-2 to TRBJ1-3; D uncertain. With 4 bases removed from V and 0 bases from J, the gap between germline ends came to 10 bases. The CDR3 totals 15 residues. The germline V gene has CDR1 WSHSY and CDR2 SAAADI. The DNA of the CDR3 is TGCGCCAGCAGTGTCGATCGGAACTCTGGAAACACCATATATTTT. Protein sequence: CASSVDRNSGNTIYF.

J is TRBJ2-5 and V is TRBV7-2; 12 bases are a match to TRBD2. The CDR3 totals 15 residues. Unmatched junction bases numbered 3, after V lost 6 bases and J lost 1 base. The germline V gene encodes CDR1 SGHTA and CDR2 FQGNSA. CDR3 nucleotides: TGTGCCAGCAGTTCTAGCGGGGGGGTCCAAGAGACCCAGTACTTC. This encodes CASSSSGGVQETQYF. The full variable domain, completed using reference TRBV7-2 and TRBJ2-5, is GAGVSQSPSNKVTEKGKDVELRCDPISGHTALYWYRQSLGQGLEFLIYFQGNSAPDKSGLPSDRFSAERTGGSVSTLTIQRTQQEDSAVYLCASSSSGGVQETQYFGPGTRLLVL.

The chain uses TRBV15 and TRBJ1-1; 7 nucleotides line up with TRBD1. Trimming cost V 1 base and J 1 base; bases outside gene matches: 6. There are 16 residues in the CDR3. Looked up from germline, CDR1 is LNHNV and CDR2 is YYDKDF (reference sequence). CDR3 DNA: TGTGCCACCAGCAGAGGGGCTCGGACAGGGAACACTGAAGCTTTCTTT. Translation: CATSRGARTGNTEAFF.

This clone was recorded at least ten times. The chain uses TRBV2 and TRBJ1-2, with 10 bases identical to TRBD1. Germline lookup yields CDR1 SNHLY and CDR2 FYNNEI. V lost 5 bases and J lost 3; bases outside the gene matches: 6. This CDR3 has 15 amino acids. The CDR3 DNA reads TGTGCCAGCAGTACGACAGGGGGCGCATACTATGGCTACACCTTC. Its translation: CASSTTGGAYYGYTF. Complete variable domain (other parts from reference TRBV2 and TRBJ1-2): EPEVTQTPSHQVTQMGQEVILRCVPISNHLYFYWYRQILGQKVEFLVSFYNNEISEKSEIFDDQFSVERPDGSNFTLKIRSTKLEDSAMYFCASSTTGGAYYGYTFGSGTRLTVV.

The chain recombines TRBV9 with TRBJ2-1; no clear D gene. Trimming removed 4 bases from V and 7 bases from J, with 6 bases in between. The CDR3 covers 11 residues. Germline CDR1 is SGDLS and CDR2 is YYNGEE. This CDR3 is CASSLENEQFF. The DNA for the CDR3 is TGTGCCAGCAGCCTAGAGAATGAGCAGTTCTTC.

The chain has TRBV28 and TRBJ2-7, with D perhaps TRBD1 (6 bases). Trimming removed 5 bases from V and 4 bases from J, with 9 bases in between. The CDR3 is made up of 12 amino acids. Germline CDR1 and CDR2: MDHEN and SYDVKM. In DNA form, the CDR3 reads TGTGCCAGCAGTCGGACAGATTACGAGCAGTACTTC. Translated, it gives CASSRTDYEQYF.

In DNA, the CDR3 is TGTGCCAGCAGTGAATATAGTGGGGACACCGGGGAGCTGTTTTTT. It encodes CASSEYSGDTGELFF. The chain uses TRBV25-1 and TRBJ2-2; no definite D call. Trimming took 0 bases from V and 3 from J, leaving 8 bases between them. The CDR3 covers 15 residues. Germline V gene sequence: CDR1 MGHDK, CDR2 SYGVNS.

The V call is TRBV7-2, the J call TRBJ2-5; D could derive from TRBD1 or TRBD2 (6 bases each). V was cut by 3 bases and J by 4 bases, with 15 bases left in between. CDR3 length: 15 amino acids. Germline V gene sequence: CDR1 SGHTA, CDR2 FQGNSA. The CDR3 loop reads CASSFKSPGAETQYF. CDR3 DNA: TGTGCCAGCAGCTTCAAGTCGCCGGGGGCAGAGACCCAGTACTTC.

The count of this clone is one. The chain links TRBV14 to TRBJ2-5; possible D gene TRBD1, 6 bases. This CDR3 is built from 16 residues. V was trimmed by 2 bases and J by 4 bases, leaving 17 bases between them. Germline CDR1 and CDR2: SGHDN and FVKESK. In DNA form, the CDR3 reads TGTGCCAGCAGCCAAAAAGGGGGAAAAGGTCCAGAGACCCAGTACTTC. This encodes CASSQKGGKGPETQYF.